These T cell receptor beta chains were read from a single sample in a study of shared clonotypes between healthy human individuals. Measured with immunoSEQ multiplex PCR; TCRdb has only the in-frame clones, and not every one. The sample carries 1,100,000 or so clones, more than 75% recorded once. The sample comprised memory CD4+ T cells from PBMCs. The receptors originated from a man younger than 30 in good health. Some clones in this sample may be carry-over from other donors' samples. Each CDR3 is given with its conserved first and last residue. D genes are given only for firm matches. Size values are once, few and many counts, or a class for expanded clones, and some rows have none.

j_gene | abundance | d_gene | v_gene | len | CDR3nt | CDR3aa
TRBJ2-7 | NA | NA | TRBV9 | 14 | TGTGCCAGCAGCCCCCGGGGAACCTCCTACGAGCAGTACTTC | CASSPRGTSYEQYF
TRBJ2-2 | NA | TRBD1 | TRBV28 | 17 | TGTGCCAGCAGTTTATCCGCCGGGACAGGGAAGCTTGGGGAGCTGTTTTTT | CASSLSAGTGKLGELFF
TRBJ1-1 | few | NA | TRBV11-2 | 14 | TGTGCCAGCAGCTTACGGCTCTTGAGCACTGAAGCTTTCTTT | CASSLRLLSTEAFF
TRBJ1-3 | NA | NA | TRBV18 | 16 | TGTGCCAGCTCACCGACCGCCCCCTTCTCTGGAAACACCATATATTTT | CASSPTAPFSGNTIYF
TRBJ2-3 | NA | NA | TRBV19 | 13 | TGTGCCAGTAGTATCCGCGGCACAGATACGCAGTATTTT | CASSIRGTDTQYF
TRBJ2-7 | NA | TRBD2 | TRBV7-3 | 15 | TGTGCCAGCAGCCCAGGACTAGCGGATTCCTACGAGCAGTACTTC | CASSPGLADSYEQYF
TRBJ2-3 | NA | NA | TRBV11-2 | 13 | TGTGCCAGCCGAGCTAGCGGCACAGATACGCAGTATTTT | CASRASGTDTQYF
TRBJ1-1 | NA | NA | TRBV18 | 15 | TGTGCCAGCTCACCACTGCGCGGCGGGGACACTGAAGCTTTCTTT | CASSPLRGGDTEAFF
TRBJ2-5 | NA | TRBD1 | TRBV5-4 | 13 | TGTGCCAGCAGCTCGTCTACAGGGGGCGACCAGTACTTC | CASSSSTGGDQYF
TRBJ1-5 | NA | TRBD1 | TRBV2 | 14 | TGTGCCAGCAGTGATCGGGACAGGGATCAGCCCCAGCATTTT | CASSDRDRDQPQHF
TRBJ2-7 | NA | NA | TRBV5-1 | 14 | TGCGCCAGCAGCTTGGGTGAGGGGGTTTACGAGCAGTACTTC | CASSLGEGVYEQYF
TRBJ2-5 | NA | TRBD1 | TRBV29-1 | 12 | TGCAGTGGAACAGGGGGCGCGGAGACCCAGTACTTC | CSGTGGAETQYF
TRBJ1-3 | NA | NA | TRBV5-4 | 17 | TGTGCCAGCAGCTTGGCCCCATGGCAGAGCTCTGGAAACACCATATATTTT | CASSLAPWQSSGNTIYF
TRBJ2-2 | NA | NA | TRBV5-4 | 13 | TGTGCCAGCAGCCTCCCGGTGGGAGAGGAGCTGTTTTTT | CASSLPVGEELFF
TRBJ2-5 | NA | NA | TRBV28 | 13 | TGTGCCAGCAGATCTCGAGGGAGGGAGACCCAGTACTTC | CASRSRGRETQYF
TRBJ2-7 | few | NA | TRBV6-1 | 14 | TGTGCCAGCCGCCCTGGACGGACCGTCGTCGAGCAGTACTTC | CASRPGRTVVEQYF
TRBJ1-2 | NA | TRBD1 | TRBV4-2 | 15 | TGTGCCAGCAGCCAAGAGGGACAGGTGATTTATGGCTACACCTTC | CASSQEGQVIYGYTF
TRBJ1-4 | few | NA | TRBV20-1 | 10 | TGCAGTGCTTCAAAGGAAAAACTGTTTTTT | CSASKEKLFF
TRBJ2-2 | once | NA | TRBV18 | 15 | TGTGCCAGCTCACCTTCGACAGGGAACACCGGGGAGCTGTTTTTT | CASSPSTGNTGELFF
TRBJ2-2 | NA | TRBD1 | TRBV5-1 | 16 | TGCGCCAGCAGCTTCGATACAGGGGGTTCAACCGGGGAGCTGTTTTTT | CASSFDTGGSTGELFF
TRBJ2-7 | NA | TRBD1 | TRBV6-1 | 13 | TGTGCCAGCAGTGGACAGGGGGCGAGCGAGCAGTACTTC | CASSGQGASEQYF
TRBJ1-3 | NA | TRBD1 | TRBV18 | 15 | TGTGCCAGCTCACTCGGACAGGGGCGAGGAAACACCATATATTTT | CASSLGQGRGNTIYF
TRBJ1-2 | NA | NA | TRBV28 | 13 | TGTGCCAGCAGCCTATGGGGGCCGGATGGCTACACCTTC | CASSLWGPDGYTF
TRBJ2-7 | NA | TRBD2 | TRBV5-4 | 16 | TGTGCCAGCTCGAAGAAGAGCGGGGCGGGCTCCTACGAGCAGTACTTC | CASSKKSGAGSYEQYF
TRBJ2-7 | NA | NA | TRBV5-1 | 11 | TGCGCCAGCAGCTTGGGGGGCGAGCAGTACTTC | CASSLGGEQYF
TRBJ1-4 | NA | NA | TRBV27 | 15 | TGTGCCAGCAGTTTAAGGTTTGGACGGCACGAAAAACTGTTTTTT | CASSLRFGRHEKLFF
TRBJ2-5 | NA | NA | TRBV7-2 | 16 | TGTGCCAGCAGCTTGGGCGGGGTTCGGCTCGCGGAGACCCAGTACTTC | CASSLGGVRLAETQYF
TRBJ1-3 | few | NA | TRBV9 | 14 | TGTGCCAGCAGCTTCTACAGCTCTGGAAACACCATATATTTT | CASSFYSSGNTIYF
TRBJ1-2 | NA | TRBD1 | TRBV7-9 | 15 | TGTGCCAGCAGCTATGGCTTGGGACAGGGTTATGGCTACACCTTC | CASSYGLGQGYGYTF
TRBJ2-7 | NA | NA | TRBV5-1 | 14 | TGCGCCAGCAGCTTGGAACAGGGTATAAGAAAACAGTACTTC | CASSLEQGIRKQYF
TRBJ2-3 | NA | TRBD2 | TRBV4-1 | 15 | TGCGCCAGCAGCCCACAAGAACTAGCGACAGATACGCAGTATTTT | CASSPQELATDTQYF
TRBJ2-5 | NA | NA | TRBV5-1 | 14 | TGCGCCAGCAGCTTGGGTACTAGTTGGGAGACCCAGTACTTC | CASSLGTSWETQYF
TRBJ1-2 | once | TRBD1 | TRBV5-1 | 15 | TGCGCCAGCAGCTTGACCGGGACAGGGAACTATGGCTACACCTTC | CASSLTGTGNYGYTF
TRBJ1-2 | NA | TRBD1 | TRBV27 | 15 | TGTGCCAGCAGGTCCGCAGGGGGCGCATACTATGGCTACACCTTC | CASRSAGGAYYGYTF
TRBJ2-1 | NA | TRBD2 | TRBV11-3 | 15 | TGTGCCAGCAGCTCCCGGACTAGCGGGAGCAATGAGCAGTTCTTC | CASSSRTSGSNEQFF
TRBJ2-5 | NA | TRBD1 | TRBV7-8 | 16 | TGTGCCAGCAGCCCATGGGGGAGACAGGGGCAAGAGACCCAGTACTTC | CASSPWGRQGQETQYF
TRBJ1-2 | NA | NA | TRBV25-1 | 16 | TGTGCCAGCAGTGAATGGGACGGGGGGGATAACTATGGCTACACCTTC | CASSEWDGGDNYGYTF
TRBJ1-2 | NA | NA | TRBV5-4 | 15 | TGTGCCAGCAGCCCGGGACTACAGCTCAACTATGGCTACACCTTC | CASSPGLQLNYGYTF
TRBJ2-3 | NA | NA | TRBV5-6 | 15 | TGTGCCAGCAGCTCCGCAGCTATCGGCACAGATACGCAGTATTTT | CASSSAAIGTDTQYF